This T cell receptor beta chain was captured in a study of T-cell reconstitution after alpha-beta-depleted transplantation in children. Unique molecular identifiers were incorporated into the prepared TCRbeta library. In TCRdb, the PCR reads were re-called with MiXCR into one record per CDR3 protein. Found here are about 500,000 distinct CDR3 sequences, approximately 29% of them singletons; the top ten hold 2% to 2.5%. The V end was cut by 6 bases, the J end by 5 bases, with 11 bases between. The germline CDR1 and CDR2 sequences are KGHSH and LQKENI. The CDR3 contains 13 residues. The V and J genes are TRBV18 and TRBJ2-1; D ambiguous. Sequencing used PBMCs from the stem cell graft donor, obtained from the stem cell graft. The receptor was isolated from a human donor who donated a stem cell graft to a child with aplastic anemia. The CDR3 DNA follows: TGTGCCAGCTCTCCTTTTAGGGACAATGAGCAGTTCTTC. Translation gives CASSPFRDNEQFF.